This record concerns one TCR beta chain sequence. The antigen is not known. The data were obtained in a study of T cells in localized non-small cell lung cancer. General study results and limits: Higher blood T cell density tracked longer overall survival. Investigators sequenced only a single tumor region, leaving heterogeneity possible.

The method was immunoSEQ multiplex PCR; TCRdb's version includes in-frame clones alone and lacks a portion of them. This sample carries some 56,000 clones, about nine tenths of them seen once, and the ten largest clones take approximately 5.2%. This CDR3 contains 13 residues. Germline-derived CDR1 and CDR2 are MNHEY and SVGAGI. Trimming took 6 bases from V and 5 from J; bases not matched to a gene: 6. The specimen was peripheral blood, collected before any cancer treatment. This clonotype was obtained from a woman aged 35-70 years with stage I lung adenocarcinoma. The chain carries TRBV6-5 and TRBJ1-2, with TRBD1 matching over 7 bases. The CDR3 spells CASSEPGGYGYTF. The CDR3 DNA reads TGTGCCAGCAGCGAACCAGGGGGATATGGCTACACCTTC.